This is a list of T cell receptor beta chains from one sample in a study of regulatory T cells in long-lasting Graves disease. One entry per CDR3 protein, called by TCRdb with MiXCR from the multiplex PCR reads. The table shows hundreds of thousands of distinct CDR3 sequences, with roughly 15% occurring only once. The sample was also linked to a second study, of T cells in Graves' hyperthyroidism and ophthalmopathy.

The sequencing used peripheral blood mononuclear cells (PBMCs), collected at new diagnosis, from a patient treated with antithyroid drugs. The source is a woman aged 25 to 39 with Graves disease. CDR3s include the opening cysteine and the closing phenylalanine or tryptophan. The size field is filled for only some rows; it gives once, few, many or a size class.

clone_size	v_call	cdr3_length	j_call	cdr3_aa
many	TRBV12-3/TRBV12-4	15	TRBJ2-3	CASSRSGSSGDTQYF
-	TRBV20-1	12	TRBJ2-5	CSARANLGTQYF
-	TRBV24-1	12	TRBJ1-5	CATSDGIQPQHF
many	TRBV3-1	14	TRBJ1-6	CASKIRDGNSPLHF
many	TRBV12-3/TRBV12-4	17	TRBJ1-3	CASSFGSESNSGNTIYF
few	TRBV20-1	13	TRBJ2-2	CSATGLITGELFF
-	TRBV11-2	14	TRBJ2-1	CASTLAGPRNEQFF
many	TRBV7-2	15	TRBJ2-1	CASSSLAGSYNEQFF
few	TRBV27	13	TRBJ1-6	CASSDNYNSPLHF
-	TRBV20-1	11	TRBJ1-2	CSKTRGQGYTF
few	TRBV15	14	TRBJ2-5	CATSRGGHEETQYF
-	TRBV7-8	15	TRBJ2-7	CASSRDSYRIYEQYF
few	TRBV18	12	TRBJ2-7	CASSRDWYEQYF
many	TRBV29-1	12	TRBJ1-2	CSETRGLYGYTF
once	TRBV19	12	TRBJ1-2	CATGQGPTPYTF
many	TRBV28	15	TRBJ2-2	CASSSQGMYTGELFF
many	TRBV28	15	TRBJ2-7	CASSLGAFGTYEQYF
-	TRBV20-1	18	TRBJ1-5	CSARDYKISDRKDQPQHF
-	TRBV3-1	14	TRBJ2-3	CASSVIPSTDTQYF
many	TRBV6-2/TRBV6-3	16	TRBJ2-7	CASSLALGQGRDEQYF
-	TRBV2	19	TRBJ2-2	CASSRRTSGRAPNTGELFF
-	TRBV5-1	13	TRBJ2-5	CASRKGEQETQYF
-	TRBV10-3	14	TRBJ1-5	CAISDDSSNQPQHF
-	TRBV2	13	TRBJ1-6	CASSVDHNSPLHF
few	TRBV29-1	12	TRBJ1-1	CSVLTQGAEAFF
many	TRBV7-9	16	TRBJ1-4	CASSLNPDYLGEKLFF
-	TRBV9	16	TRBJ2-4	CASSGDTYLAKNIQYF
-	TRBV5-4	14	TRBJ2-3	CASSRGGFGDTQYF
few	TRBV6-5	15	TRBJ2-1	CASSFPAGGYNEQFF
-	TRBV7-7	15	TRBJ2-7	CASSLGGTGLAEQYF
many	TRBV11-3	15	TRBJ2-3	CASSAQGFTTDTQYF
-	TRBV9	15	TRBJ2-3	CASSVAPGSTDTQYF
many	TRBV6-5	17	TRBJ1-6	CASSYRPDSYYNSPLHF
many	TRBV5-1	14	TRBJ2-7	CASRPESSIYEQYF
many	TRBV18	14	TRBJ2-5	CASSRSGSGETQYF
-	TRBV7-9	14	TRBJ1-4	CASSLTEVNEKLFF
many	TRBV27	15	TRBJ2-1	CASSFGTSGYNEQFF
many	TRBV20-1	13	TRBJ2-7	CSATPGLAREQYF
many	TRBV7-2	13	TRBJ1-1	CASSLSSNTEAFF
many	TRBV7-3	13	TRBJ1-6	CASSPISGSPLHF
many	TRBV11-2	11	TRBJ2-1	CASSQNNEQFF
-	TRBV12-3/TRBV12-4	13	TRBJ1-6	CASCGAHNSPLHF
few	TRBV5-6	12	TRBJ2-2	CASSRPTGELFF
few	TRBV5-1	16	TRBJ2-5	CASSLVAGAKQETQYF
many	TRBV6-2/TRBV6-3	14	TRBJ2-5	CASSYSRVQETQYF
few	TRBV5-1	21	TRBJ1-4	CASSLEGSRGNRGQRSEKLFF
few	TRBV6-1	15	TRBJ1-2	CASSKGGLQNYGYTF
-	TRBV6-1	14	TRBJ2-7	CASTRLADLYEQYF
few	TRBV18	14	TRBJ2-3	CASSTLLQGGTQYF
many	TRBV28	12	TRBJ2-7	CASSLLRDRLYF
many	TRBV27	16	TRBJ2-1	CASSQTGLATYNEQFF
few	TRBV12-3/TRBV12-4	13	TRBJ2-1	CASSLPGWNEQFF
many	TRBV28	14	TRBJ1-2	CASVLAGSNYGYTF
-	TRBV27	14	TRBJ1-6	CASSLSRAGLPLHF
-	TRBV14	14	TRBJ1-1	CASSRGPSNTEAFF